This T cell receptor beta chain was identified during a study of blood T cell repertoires in COVID-19. Data came from immunoSEQ multiplex PCR; TCRdb stores just in-frame clones and leaves some out. In the table there are approximately 140,000 clones, approximately 85% of which are singletons. Germline V CDR1 and CDR2: LNHDA, SQIVND (reference sequence). The CDR3 totals 14 residues. V dropped 6 bases and J dropped 5 bases, with 13 bases sitting between them. Seattle patients were enrolled during active infection and followed longitudinally. Sequenced material: peripheral blood. The sequence came from a woman in her sixties or seventies with COVID-19, enrolled during active disease. The chain joins TRBV19 to TRBJ1-4; D possibly corresponds to TRBD1 (5 bases). The CDR3 DNA reads as TGTGCCAGTAGCCGGGGGTACACGAATGAAAAACTGTTTTTT. This sequence encodes CASSRGYTNEKLFF.